Included here is one TCR beta chain sequence, with context. Its specific antigen is unknown. Base-call qualities are not available, and no considerably larger clone is one nucleotide away. These data originate in a study of T-cell memory formation after mild COVID-19 (dated by TCRdb to 2020 to 2022). Background for the entire study: TCR sequence clusters from the two donors were largely donor specific. Two young, previously healthy adult volunteers, one female and one male, were included in the cohort. In a couple of donors, T-cell clones that expanded and contracted after mild COVID-19 were tracked by sequencing TCRalpha and TCRbeta repertoires over time.

There are 14 amino acids in the CDR3, from cysteine to phenylalanine inclusive. CDR3 DNA only is kept here, 42 bases in frame from base 1. The CDR1 and CDR2 encoded by the germline V gene are SGHVS and FNYEAQ. V was cut back by 4 bases and J by 1 base, leaving a gap of 10 bases between them. Sequencing was carried out with an Illumina NovaSeq 6000. TCRalpha and TCRbeta cDNA libraries were constructed by 5'RACE with constant-segment primers, with sample barcodes and unique molecular identifiers being introduced. Trizol reagent was used to extract RNA from every sample. The libraries were amplified in two PCR steps, and the second step added a second sample barcode and Illumina TruSeq adapters. Libraries were sequenced on an Illumina NovaSeq with 2 x 150 bp paired-end reads. The authors processed their data as follows. Demultiplexing of reads and collapsing into UMI-guided consensus sequences were performed with migec v1.2.7. With mixcr v2.1.11, UMI consensuses were aligned to TRA and TRB V and J templates and assembled into clonotypes. Clonotypes were classified as expanded or contracted when called significant by both edgeR and NoisET, with noise models trained on biological replicates. For edgeR calls, the cutoffs were a false discovery rate-adjusted p below 0.01 and a log2 fold-change threshold of 1. As an exploratory analysis of dynamics, max-normalized trajectories of the 1000 most abundant clonotypes were examined by PCA with hierarchical clustering. The CD4 or CD8 phenotype of responding clones was assigned using the separately sequenced CD4+ and CD8+ repertoires. The public sequencing data were trimmed at Q25 with fastp and processed into clonotypes with MiXCR by TCRdb, which kept only in-frame beta chains. A single entry per CDR3 protein holds the most common genes and DNA from its merged rows. The V and J calls follow TCRdb's processing rather than the paper's. The sample table contains approximately 34,000 distinct CDR3 sequences; only one count was recorded for around 7.7% of them. The top ten clonotypes cover 25% to 35% of the sample.

Study-wide findings and limitations: Some responding clones were detected in pre-infection memory, which suggested that pre-existing cross-reactive memory T cells had joined the SARS-CoV-2 response. Only two mild cases were covered in the study, and larger cohorts including severe cases with pre-infection samples were considered necessary. Balanced CD4/CD8 phenotypes were observed for clones contracting from day 15 to 85, whereas a bias towards CD4+ was observed for a second wave of clones expanding from day 15 to 37. Contracting CD4+ clones turned up mainly in the CM and EM memory subsets, whereas EMRA was where CD8+ clones were enriched. SARS-CoV-2 specificity was not confirmed for the second-wave clones peaking on day 37.

Ficoll-Paque density gradient centrifugation was the method used to isolate PBMCs. This chain is built from TRBV7-6 and TRBJ1-1, with the D gene not clear enough to name. The material sequenced was PBMCs or a T cell subset sorted from them (not recorded which). The clonotype originates from a man aged 18 to 30 who had mild COVID-19 (a few samples of this study predate the infection). The sample titles of this study are shuffled in the database, so cell type and time point are left out; the donor was told from shared clones. The DNA sequence is given as TGTGCCAGCAGCTCATCATTTCAGAACACTGAAGCTTTCTTT. The encoded protein is CASSSSFQNTEAFF.